This T cell receptor beta chain was identified in a study of regulatory T cells in long-lasting Graves disease. TCR beta libraries were built with iRepertoire HTBI primers and Arm-PCR of CDR3 regions. Original data processing: Identification yielded approximately 60 TRBV and 11 to 15 TRBJ segments across samples. Each CDR3 protein is one row after TCRdb ran MiXCR on the multiplex PCR reads. V and J calls and clone size were set by TCRdb, not the authors. The table shows roughly 400,000 distinct CDR3 sequences, with less than 25% occurring only once. This clonotype has a handful of counts. This sample's time point: persistent/refractory GD, antithyroid drugs over 5 years with positive TRAb. Construction of the TCR library relied on RNA isolated from PBMCs. The receptor was derived from a female donor with Graves disease. The source was peripheral blood mononuclear cells (PBMCs), collected when the disease was refractory, from a patient treated with antithyroid drugs.

The CDR3 DNA sequence: TGTGCCGTAAGAGGGGTAAACACCATATATTTT. This encodes CAVRGVNTIYF. The V gene is TRBV30, the J gene TRBJ1-3; D perhaps matches TRBD1 (5 bases). V was clipped by 8 bases and J by 6 bases, with 11 bases between them. Germline values: CDR1 GTSNPN, CDR2 SVGIG (reference sequence). The CDR3 totals 11 residues.